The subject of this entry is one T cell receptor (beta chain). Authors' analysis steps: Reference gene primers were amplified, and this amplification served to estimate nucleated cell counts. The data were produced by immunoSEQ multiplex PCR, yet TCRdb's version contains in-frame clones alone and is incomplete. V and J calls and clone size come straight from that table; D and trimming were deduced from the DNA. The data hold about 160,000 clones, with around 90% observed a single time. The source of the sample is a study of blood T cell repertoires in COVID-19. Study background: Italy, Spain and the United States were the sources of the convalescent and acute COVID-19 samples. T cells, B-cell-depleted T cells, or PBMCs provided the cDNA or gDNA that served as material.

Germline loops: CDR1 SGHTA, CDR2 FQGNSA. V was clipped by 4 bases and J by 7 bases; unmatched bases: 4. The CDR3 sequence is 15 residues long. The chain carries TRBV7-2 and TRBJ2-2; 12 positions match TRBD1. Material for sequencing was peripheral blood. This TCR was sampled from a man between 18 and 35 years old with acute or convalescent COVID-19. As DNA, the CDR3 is TGTGCCAGCAGCTCGGGACAGGGGGCTGGCGGGGAGCTGTTTTTT. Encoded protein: CASSSGQGAGGELFF. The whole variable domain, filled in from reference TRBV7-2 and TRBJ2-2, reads GAGVSQSPSNKVTEKGKDVELRCDPISGHTALYWYRQSLGQGLEFLIYFQGNSAPDKSGLPSDRFSAERTGGSVSTLTIQRTQQEDSAVYLCASSSGQGAGGELFFGEGSRLTVL.